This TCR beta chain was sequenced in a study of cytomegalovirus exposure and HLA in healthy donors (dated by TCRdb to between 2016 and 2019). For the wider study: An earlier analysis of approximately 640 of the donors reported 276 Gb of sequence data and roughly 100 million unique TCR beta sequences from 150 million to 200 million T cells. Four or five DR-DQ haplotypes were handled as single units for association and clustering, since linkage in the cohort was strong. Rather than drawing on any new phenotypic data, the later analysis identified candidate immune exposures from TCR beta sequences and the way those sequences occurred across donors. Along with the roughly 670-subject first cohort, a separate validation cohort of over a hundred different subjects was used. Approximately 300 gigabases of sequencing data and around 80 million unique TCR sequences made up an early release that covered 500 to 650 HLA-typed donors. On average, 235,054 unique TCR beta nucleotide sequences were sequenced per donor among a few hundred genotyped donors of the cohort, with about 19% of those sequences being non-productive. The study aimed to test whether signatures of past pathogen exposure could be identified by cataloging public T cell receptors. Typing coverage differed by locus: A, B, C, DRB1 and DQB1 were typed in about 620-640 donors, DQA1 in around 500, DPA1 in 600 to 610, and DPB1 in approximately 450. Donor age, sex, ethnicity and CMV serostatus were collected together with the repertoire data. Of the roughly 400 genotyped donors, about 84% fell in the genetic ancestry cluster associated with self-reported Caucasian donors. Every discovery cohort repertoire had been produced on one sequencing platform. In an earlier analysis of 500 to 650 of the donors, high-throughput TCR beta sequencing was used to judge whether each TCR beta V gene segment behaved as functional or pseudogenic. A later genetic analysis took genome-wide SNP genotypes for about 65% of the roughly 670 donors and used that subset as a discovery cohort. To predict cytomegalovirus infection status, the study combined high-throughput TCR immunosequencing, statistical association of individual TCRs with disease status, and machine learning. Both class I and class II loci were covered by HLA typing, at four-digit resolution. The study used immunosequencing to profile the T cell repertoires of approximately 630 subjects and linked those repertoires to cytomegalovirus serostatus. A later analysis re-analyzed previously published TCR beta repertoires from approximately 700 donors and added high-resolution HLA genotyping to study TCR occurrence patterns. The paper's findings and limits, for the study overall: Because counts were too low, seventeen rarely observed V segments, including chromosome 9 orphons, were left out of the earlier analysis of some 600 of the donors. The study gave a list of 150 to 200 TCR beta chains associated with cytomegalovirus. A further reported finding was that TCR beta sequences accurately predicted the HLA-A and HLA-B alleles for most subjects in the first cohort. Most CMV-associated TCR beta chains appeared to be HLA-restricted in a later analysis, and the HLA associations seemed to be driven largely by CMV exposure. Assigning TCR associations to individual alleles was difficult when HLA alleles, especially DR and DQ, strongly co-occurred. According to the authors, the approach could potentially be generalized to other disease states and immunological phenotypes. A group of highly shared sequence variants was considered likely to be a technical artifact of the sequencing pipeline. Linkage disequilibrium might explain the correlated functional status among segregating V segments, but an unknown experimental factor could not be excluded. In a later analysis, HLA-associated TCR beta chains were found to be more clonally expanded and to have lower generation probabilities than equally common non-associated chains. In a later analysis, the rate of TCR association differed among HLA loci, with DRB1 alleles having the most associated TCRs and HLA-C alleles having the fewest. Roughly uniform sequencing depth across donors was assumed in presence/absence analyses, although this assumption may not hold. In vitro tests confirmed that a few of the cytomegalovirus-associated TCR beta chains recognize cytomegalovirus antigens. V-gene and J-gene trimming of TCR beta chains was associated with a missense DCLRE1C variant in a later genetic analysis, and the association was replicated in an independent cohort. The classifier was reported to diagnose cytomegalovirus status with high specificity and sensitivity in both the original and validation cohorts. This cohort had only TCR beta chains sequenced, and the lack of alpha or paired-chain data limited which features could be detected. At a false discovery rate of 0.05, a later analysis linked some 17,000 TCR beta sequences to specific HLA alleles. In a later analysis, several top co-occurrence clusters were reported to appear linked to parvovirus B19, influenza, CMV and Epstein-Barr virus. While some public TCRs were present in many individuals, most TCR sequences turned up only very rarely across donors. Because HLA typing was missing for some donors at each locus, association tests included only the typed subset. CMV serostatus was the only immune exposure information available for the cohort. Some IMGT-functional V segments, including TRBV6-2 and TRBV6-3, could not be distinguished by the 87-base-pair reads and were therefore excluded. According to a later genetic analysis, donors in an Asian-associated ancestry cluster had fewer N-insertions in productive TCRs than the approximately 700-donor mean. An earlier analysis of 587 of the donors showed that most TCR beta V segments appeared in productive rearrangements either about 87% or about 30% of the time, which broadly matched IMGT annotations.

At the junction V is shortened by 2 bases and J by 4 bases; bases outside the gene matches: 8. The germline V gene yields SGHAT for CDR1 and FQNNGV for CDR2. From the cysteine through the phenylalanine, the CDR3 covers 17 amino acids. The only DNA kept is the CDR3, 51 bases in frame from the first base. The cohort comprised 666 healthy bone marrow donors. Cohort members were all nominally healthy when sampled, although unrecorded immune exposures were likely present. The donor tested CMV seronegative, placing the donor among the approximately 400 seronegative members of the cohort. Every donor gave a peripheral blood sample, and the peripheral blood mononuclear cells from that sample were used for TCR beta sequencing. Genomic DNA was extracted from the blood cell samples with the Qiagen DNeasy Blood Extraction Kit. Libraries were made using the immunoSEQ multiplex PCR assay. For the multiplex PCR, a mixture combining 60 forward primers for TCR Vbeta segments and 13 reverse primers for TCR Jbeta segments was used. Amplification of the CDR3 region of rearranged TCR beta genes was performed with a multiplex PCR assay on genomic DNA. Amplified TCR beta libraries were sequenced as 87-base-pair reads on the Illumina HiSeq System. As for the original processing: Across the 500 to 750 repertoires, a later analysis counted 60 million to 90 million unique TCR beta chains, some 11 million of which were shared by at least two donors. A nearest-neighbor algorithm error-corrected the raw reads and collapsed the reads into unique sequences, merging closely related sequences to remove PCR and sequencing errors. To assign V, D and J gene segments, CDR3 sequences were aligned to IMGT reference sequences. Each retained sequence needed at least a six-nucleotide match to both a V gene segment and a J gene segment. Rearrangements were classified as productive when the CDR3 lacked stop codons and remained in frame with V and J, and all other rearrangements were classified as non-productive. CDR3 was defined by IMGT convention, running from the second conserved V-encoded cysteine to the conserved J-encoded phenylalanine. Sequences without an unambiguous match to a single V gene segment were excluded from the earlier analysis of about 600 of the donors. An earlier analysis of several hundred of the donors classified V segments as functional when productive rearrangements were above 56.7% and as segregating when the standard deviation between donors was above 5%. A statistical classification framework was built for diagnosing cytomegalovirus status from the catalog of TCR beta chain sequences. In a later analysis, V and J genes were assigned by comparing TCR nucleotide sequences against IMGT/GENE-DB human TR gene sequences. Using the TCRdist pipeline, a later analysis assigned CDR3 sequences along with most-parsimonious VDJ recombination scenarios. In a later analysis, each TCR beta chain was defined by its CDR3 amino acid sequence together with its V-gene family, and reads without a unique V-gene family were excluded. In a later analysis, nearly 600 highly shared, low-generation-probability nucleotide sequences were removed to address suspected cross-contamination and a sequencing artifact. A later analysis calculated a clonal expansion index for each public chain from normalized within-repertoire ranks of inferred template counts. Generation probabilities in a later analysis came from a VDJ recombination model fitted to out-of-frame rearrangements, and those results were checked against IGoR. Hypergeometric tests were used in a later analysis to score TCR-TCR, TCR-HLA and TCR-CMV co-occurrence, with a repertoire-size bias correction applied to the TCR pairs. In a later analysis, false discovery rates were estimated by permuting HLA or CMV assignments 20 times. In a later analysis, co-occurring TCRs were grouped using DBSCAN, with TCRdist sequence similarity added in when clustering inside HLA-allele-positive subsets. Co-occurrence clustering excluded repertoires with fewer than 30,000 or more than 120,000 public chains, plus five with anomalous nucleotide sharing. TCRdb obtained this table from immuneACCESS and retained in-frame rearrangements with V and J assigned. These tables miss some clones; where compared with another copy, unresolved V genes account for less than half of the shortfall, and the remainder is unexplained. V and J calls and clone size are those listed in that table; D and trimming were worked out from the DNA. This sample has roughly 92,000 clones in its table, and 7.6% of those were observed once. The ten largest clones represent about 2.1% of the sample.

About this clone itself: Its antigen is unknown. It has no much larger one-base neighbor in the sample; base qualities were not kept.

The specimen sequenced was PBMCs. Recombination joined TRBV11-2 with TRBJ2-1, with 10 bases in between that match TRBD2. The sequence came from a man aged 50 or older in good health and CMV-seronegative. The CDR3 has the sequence CASSLTERGGLYNEQFF. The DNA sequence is TGTGCCAGCAGCTTAACCGAGCGGGGGGGCCTGTACAATGAGCAGTTCTTC.